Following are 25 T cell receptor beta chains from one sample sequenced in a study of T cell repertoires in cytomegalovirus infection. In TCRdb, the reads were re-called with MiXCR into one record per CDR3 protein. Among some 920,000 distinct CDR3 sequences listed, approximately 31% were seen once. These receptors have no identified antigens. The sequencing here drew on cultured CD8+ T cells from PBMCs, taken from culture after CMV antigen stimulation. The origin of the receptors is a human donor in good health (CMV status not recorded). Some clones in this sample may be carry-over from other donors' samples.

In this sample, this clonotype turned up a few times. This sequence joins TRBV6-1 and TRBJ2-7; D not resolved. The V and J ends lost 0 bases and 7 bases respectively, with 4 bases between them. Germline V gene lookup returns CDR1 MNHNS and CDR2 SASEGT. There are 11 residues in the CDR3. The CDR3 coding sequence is TGTGCCAGCAGTGAAGCGCAAGAGCAGTACGTC. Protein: CASSEAQEQYV.

CDR3 amino acids: CASSVRRETQYF. The CDR3 coding sequence is TGTGCCAGCAGCGTTCGACGGGAGACCCAGTACTTC. The genes are TRBV7-8 and TRBJ2-5; D is undetermined. In germline, CDR1 is SGHVS, CDR2 FQNEAQ. This CDR3 has 12 residues. V lost 5 bases and J 5 bases, leaving 9 bases between the germline ends.

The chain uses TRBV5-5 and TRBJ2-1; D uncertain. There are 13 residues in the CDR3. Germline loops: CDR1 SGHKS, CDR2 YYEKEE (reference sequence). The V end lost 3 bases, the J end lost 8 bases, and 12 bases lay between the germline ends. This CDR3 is CASSSVGSYEQFF. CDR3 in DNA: TGTGCCAGCAGCTCCGTCGGTAGCTATGAGCAGTTCTTC. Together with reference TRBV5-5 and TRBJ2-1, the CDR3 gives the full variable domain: DAGVTQSPTHLIKTRGQQVTLRCSPISGHKSVSWYQQVLGQGPQFIFQYYEKEERGRGNFPDRFSARQFPNYSSELNVNALLLGDSALYLCASSSVGSYEQFFGPGTRLTVL.

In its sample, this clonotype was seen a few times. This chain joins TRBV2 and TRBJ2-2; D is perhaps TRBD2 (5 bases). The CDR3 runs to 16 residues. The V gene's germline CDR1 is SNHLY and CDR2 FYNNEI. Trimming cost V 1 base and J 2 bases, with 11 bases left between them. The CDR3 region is CASSEGRASNTGELFF. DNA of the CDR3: TGTGCCAGCAGTGAAGGGCGGGCGAGCAACACCGGGGAGCTGTTTTTT.

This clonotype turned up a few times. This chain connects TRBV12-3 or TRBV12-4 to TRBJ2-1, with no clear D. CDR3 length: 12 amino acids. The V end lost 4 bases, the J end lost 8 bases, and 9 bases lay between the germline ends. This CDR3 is CASSSDGDEQFF. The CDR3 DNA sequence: TGTGCCAGCAGTTCGGATGGTGATGAGCAGTTCTTC.

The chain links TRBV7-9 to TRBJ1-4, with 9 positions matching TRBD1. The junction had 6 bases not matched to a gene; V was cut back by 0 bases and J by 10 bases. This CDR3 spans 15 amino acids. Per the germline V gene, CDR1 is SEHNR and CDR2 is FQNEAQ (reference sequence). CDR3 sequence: CASSLAQGARLKLFF. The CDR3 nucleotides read TGTGCCAGCAGCTTAGCACAGGGGGCGCGGTTAAAACTGTTTTTT.

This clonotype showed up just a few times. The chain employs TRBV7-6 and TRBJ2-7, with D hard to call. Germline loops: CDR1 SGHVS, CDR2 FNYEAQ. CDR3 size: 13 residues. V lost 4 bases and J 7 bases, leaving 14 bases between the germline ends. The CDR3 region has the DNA TGTGCCAGCAGCTCGACCGTCCTGGGGGAGCAGTACGTC. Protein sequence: CASSSTVLGEQYV.

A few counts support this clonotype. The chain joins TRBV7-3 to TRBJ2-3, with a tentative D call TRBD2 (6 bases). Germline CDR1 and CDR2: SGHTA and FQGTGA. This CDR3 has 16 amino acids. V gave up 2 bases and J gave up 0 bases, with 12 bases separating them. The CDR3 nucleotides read TGTGCCAGCAGCTTAGAGTTAAGCGGGAGCACAGATACGCAGTATTTT. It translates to CASSLELSGSTDTQYF.

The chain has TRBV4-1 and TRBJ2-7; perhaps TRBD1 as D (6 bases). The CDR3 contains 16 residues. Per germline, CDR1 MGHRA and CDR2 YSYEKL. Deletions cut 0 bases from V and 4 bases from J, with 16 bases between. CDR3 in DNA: TGCGCCAGCAGCCAAGAATATGTGCCAGGGGCTTACGAGCAGTACTTC. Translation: CASSQEYVPGAYEQYF.

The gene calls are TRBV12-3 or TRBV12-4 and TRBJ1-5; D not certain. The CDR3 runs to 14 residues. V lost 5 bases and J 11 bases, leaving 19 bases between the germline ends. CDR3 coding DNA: TGTGCCAGCAGTCTACAACCTAGAATCCTGGCCCAGCATTTT. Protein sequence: CASSLQPRILAQHF.

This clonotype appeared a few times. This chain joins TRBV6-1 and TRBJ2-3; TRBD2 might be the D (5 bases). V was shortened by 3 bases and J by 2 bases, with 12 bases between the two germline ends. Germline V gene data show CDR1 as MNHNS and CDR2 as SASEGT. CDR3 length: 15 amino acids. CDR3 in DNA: TGTGCCAGCAGTGAGTGGCAGGAGGTCACAGATACGCAGTATTTT. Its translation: CASSEWQEVTDTQYF.

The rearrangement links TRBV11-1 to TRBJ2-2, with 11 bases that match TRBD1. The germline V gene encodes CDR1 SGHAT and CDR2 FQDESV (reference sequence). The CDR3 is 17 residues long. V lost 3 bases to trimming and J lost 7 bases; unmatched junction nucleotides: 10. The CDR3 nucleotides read TGTGCCAGCAGCTTTCGATCCTGGACAGGGGGCATCGGGGAGCTGTTTTTT. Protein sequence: CASSFRSWTGGIGELFF.

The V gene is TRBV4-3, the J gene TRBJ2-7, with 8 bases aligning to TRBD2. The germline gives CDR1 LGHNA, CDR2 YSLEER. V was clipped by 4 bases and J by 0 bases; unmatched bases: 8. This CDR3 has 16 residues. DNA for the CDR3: TGCGCCAGCAGCCCGGGGGGGGCCCAACTCTCCTACGAGCAGTACGTC. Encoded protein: CASSPGGAQLSYEQYV.

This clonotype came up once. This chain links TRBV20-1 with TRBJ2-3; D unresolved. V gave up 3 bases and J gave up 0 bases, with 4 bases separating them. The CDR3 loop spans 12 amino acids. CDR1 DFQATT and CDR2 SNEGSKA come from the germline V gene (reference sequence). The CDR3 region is CSARVSTDTQYF. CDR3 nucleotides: TGCAGTGCTAGGGTTAGCACAGATACGCAGTATTTT.

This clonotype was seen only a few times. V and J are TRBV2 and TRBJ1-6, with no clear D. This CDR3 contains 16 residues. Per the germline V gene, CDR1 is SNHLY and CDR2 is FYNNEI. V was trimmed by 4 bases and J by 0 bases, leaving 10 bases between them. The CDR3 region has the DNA TGTGCCAGCAGTGCTCTCGGGAGCTCCTATAATTCACCCCTCCACTTT. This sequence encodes CASSALGSSYNSPLHF.

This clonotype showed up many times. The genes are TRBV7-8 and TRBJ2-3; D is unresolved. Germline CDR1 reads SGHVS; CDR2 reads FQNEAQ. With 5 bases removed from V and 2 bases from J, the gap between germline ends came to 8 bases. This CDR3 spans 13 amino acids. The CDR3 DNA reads TGTGCCAGCAGCCCACTCCCCACAGATACGCAGTATTTT. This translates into CASSPLPTDTQYF.

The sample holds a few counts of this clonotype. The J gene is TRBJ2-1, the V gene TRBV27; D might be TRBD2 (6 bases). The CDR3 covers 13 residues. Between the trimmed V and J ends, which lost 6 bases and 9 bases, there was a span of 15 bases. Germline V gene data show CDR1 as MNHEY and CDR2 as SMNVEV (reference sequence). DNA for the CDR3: TGTGCCAGCAGCCCACCCTATAGCGGTGAGCAGTTCTTC. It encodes CASSPPYSGEQFF.

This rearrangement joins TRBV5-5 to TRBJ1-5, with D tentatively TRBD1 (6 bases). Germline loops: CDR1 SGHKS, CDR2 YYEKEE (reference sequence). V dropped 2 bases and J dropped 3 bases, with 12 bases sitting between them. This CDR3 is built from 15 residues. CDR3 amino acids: CASSFSTGLNQPQHF. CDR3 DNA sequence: TGTGCCAGCAGCTTTAGTACAGGGCTCAATCAGCCCCAGCATTTT.

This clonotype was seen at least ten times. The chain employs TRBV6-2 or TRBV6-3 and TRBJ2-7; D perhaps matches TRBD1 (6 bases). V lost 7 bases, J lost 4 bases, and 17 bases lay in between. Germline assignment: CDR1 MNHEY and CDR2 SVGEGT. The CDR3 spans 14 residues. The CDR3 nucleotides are TGTGCCAGCACCTCTTGGACAGAGCTATACGAGCAGTACGTC. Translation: CASTSWTELYEQYV.

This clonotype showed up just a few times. The CDR3 is CASGDRGPINEKLFF. The CDR3 region has the DNA TGTGCCAGCGGGGACAGGGGGCCTATTAATGAAAAACTGTTTTTT. This chain links TRBV7-6 with TRBJ1-4; 12 bases match TRBD1. The V and J ends lost 8 bases and 4 bases, in that order; junction bases with no gene match: 5. The CDR3 is made up of 15 amino acids. Per germline, CDR1 SGHVS and CDR2 FNYEAQ.

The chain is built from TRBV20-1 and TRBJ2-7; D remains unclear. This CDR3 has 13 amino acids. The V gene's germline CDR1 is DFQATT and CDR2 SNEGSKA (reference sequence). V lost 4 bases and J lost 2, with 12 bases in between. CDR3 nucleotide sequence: TGCAGTGCTAAGGTCCCAACAGCCTACGAGCAGTACGTC. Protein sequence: CSAKVPTAYEQYV.

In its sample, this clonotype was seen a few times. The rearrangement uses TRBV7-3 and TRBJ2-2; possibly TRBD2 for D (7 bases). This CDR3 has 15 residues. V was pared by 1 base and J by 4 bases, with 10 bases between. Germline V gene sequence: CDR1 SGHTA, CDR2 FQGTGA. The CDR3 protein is CASSLKGGTTGELFF. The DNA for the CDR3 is TGTGCCAGCAGCTTAAAGGGGGGGACCACCGGGGAGCTGTTTTTT.

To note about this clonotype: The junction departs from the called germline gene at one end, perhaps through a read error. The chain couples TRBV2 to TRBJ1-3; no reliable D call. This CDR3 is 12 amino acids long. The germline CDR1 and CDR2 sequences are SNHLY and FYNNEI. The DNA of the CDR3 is TGTGCCGGCAGGAGAGGCGGAAACACCATATATTTT. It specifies CAGRRGGNTIYF.

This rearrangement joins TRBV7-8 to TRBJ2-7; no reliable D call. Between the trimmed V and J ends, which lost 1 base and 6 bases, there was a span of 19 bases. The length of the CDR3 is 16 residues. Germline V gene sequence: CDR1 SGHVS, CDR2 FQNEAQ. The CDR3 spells CASSLGGGLLSFEQYF. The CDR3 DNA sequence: TGTGCCAGCAGCTTAGGTGGTGGGTTATTGTCGTTCGAGCAGTACTTC.

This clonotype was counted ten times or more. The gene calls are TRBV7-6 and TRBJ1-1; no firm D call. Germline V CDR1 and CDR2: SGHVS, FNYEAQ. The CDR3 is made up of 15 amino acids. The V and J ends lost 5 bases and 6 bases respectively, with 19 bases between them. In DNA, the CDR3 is TGTGCCAGCAGCCCCCCGGGAAGGGTATCCGCTGAAGCTTTCTTT. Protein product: CASSPPGRVSAEAFF.